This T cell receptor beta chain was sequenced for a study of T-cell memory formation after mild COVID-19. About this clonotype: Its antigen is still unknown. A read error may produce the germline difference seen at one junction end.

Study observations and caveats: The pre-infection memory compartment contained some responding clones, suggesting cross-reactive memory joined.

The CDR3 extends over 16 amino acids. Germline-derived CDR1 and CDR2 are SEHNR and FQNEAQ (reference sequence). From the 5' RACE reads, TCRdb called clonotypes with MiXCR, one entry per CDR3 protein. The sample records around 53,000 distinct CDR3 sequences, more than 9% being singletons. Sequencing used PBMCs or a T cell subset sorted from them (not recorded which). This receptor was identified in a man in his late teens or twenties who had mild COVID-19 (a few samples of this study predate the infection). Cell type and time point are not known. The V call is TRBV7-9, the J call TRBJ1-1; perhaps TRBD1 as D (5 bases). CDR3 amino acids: CASSLALQGVKTEAFF. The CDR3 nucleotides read TGTGCCAGCAGCTTAGCCTTACAAGGGGTGAAGACTGAAGCTTTCTTT. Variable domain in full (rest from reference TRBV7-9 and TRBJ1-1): DTGVSQNPRHKITKRGQNVTFRCDPISEHNRLYWYRQTLGQGPEFLTYFQNEAQLEKSRLLSDRFSAERPKGSFSTLEIQRTEQGDSAMYLCASSLALQGVKTEAFFGQGTRLTVV.